The clone carrying this TCR beta chain was counted only a few times. The antigen is unknown. This sample is drawn from a study of beta chain features in type 1 diabetes. Study background: Cell yields, gender and age were comparable in patients and healthy donors. Study-wide findings and caveats: A potential influence of HLA type upon TCRB rearrangement remained unresolved herein. At VDJ recombination sites, type 1 diabetes patients had fewer insertions and more deleted nucleotides. Researchers caution that PCR might favor shorter templates, equally among patients and controls.

Reverse transcription of all isolated RNA meant that expressed TCRB transcripts were sequenced. Only in-frame clones appear in the TCRdb table, and some are missing; sequencing was by immunoSEQ multiplex PCR. Counted here are 200,000 to 250,000 clones, 9.6% occurring once; the ten biggest clones make up 0.034%. This CDR3 comprises 14 residues. Germline V gene lookup returns CDR1 SGHRS and CDR2 YFSETQ. Trimming removed 0 bases at V and 2 bases at J, with 8 bases between. This receptor was identified in a young woman in good health. The chain combines TRBV5-1 with TRBJ1-2, with D hard to call. Sequencing was carried out using naive CD4+ T cells from blood. The CDR3 loop is CASSLGSGNYGYTF. The CDR3 nucleotides are TGCGCCAGCAGCTTGGGTTCCGGGAACTATGGCTACACCTTC. The whole variable domain, filled in from reference TRBV5-1 and TRBJ1-2, reads KAGVTQTPRYLIKTRGQQVTLSCSPISGHRSVSWYQQTPGQGLQFLFEYFSETQRNKGNFPGRFSGRQFSNSRSEMNVSTLELGDSALYLCASSLGSGNYGYTFGSGTRLTVV.